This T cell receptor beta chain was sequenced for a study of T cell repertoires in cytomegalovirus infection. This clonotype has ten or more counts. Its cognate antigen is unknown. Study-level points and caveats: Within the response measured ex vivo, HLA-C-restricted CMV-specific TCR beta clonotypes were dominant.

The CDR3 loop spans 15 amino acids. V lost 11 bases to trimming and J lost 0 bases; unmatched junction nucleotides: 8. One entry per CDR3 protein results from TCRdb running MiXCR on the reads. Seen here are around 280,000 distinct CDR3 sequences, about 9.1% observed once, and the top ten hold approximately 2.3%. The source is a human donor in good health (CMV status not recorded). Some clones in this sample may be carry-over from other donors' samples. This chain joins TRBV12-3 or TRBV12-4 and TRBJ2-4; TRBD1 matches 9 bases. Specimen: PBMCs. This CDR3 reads CASSRDRAAKNIQYF. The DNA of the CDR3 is TGTGCCTCTTCCCGGGACAGGGCAGCCAAAAACATTCAGTACTTC.